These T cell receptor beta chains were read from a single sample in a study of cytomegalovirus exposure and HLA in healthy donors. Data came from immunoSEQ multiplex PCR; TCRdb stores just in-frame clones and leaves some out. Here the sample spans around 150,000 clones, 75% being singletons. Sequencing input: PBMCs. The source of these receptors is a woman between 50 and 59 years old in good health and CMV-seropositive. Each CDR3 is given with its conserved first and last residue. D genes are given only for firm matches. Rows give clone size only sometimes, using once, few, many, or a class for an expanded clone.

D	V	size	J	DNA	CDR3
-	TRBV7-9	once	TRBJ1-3	TGTGCCAGCAGCCCTCACGGGGGAAACACCATATATTTT	CASSPHGGNTIYF
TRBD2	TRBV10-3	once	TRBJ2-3	TGTGCCATCAGTGAGGCGGGGGGGGCCAAACTGGATACGCAGTATTTT	CAISEAGGAKLDTQYF
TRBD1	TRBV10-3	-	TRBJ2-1	TGTGCCATCGCCGACAGGGGTACCTACAATGAGCAGTTCTTC	CAIADRGTYNEQFF
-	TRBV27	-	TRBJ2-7	TGTGCCAGCAGTTTGGAGGGTGGACTTCTCGAGCAGTACTTC	CASSLEGGLLEQYF
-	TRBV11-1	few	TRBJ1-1	TGTGCCAGCAGCTTACTCAGGGAGGGCTTGGCTTTCTTT	CASSLLREGLAFF
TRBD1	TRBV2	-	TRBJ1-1	TGTGCCAGCGGACAGGGGGTCTCGGCTTTCTTT	CASGQGVSAFF
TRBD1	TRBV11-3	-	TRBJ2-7	TGTGCCAGCCACCATGGGACAGGGGGATCGGAGCAGTACTTC	CASHHGTGGSEQYF
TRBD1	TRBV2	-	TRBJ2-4	TGTGCCAGCAGCCCCAGCGGGACAGGGAGGCCCATCGGTTTC	CASSPSGTGRPIGF
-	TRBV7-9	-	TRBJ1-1	TGTGCCAGCAGCTTAGTTACAGGGTTCACTGAAGCTTTCTTT	CASSLVTGFTEAFF
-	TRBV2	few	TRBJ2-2	TGTGCCAGCATGAGGAATGCGAACACCGGGGAGCTGTTTTTT	CASMRNANTGELFF
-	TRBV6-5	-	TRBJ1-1	TGTGCCAGTCAAGTCATGGCGAACACTGAAGCTTTCTTT	CASQVMANTEAFF
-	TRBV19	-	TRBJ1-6	TGTGCCACGGGGTTCAGTAGAAATTCACCCCTCCACTTT	CATGFSRNSPLHF
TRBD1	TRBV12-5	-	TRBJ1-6	TGTGCTAGTGGTGACAGGGGAAACTCACCCCTCCACTTT	CASGDRGNSPLHF
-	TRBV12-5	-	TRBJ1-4	TGTGCTAGTGGTCGGGCGGAGGGGAGGGAAAAACTGTTTTTT	CASGRAEGREKLFF
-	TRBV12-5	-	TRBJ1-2	TGTGCTAGTGGGCCCTCGGGGGGGCCGGGTGGCTACACCTTC	CASGPSGGPGGYTF
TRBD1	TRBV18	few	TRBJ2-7	TGTGCCAGCTCACCGCCCGGACAGGGCTACGAGCAGTACTTC	CASSPPGQGYEQYF
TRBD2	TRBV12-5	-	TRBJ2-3	TGTGCTAGTGGCCGCCCCGGGACTAGCGGGGGGGCGAGCACAGATACGCAGTATTTT	CASGRPGTSGGASTDTQYF
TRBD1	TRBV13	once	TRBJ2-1	TGTGCCAGCAGCTCCCGGGACAGGGCTTACAATGAGCAGTTCTTC	CASSSRDRAYNEQFF
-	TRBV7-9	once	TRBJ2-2	TGTGCCCCCCAGTTGAACACCGGGGAGCTGTTTTTT	CAPQLNTGELFF
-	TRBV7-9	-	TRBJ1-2	TGTGCCAGCAGCTTAACCTCGGGGGTAAACTATGGCTACACCTTC	CASSLTSGVNYGYTF
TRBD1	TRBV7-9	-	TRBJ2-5	TGTGCCAGCAGCCCAGACAGGGATGAGACCCAGTACTTC	CASSPDRDETQYF
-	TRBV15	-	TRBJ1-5	TGTGCCACCAGCAGAGGTGGACGGAGGGGAGTCCAGCCCCAGCATTTT	CATSRGGRRGVQPQHF
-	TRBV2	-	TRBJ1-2	TGTGCCAGCAGTGACGAGGGAAACTATGGCTACACCTTC	CASSDEGNYGYTF
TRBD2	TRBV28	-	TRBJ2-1	TGTGCCAGCAGTCCGTCTCAACGGGGGGAAAACAATGAGCAGTTCTTC	CASSPSQRGENNEQFF
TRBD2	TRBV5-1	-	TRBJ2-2	TGCGCCAGCAGCCCCGGGGGACTAGCGGGCACCGGGGAGCTGTTTTTT	CASSPGGLAGTGELFF
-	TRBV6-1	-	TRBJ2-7	TGTGCCAGCAGTGAAACGGGTTACGAGCAGTACTTC	CASSETGYEQYF
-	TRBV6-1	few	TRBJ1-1	TGTGCCAGCAGTGGGGGGACATGCGTGGCTTTCTTT	CASSGGTCVAFF
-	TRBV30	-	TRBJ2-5	TGTGCCTGGAGTGGGGGAGCAGGCCAAGAGACCCAGTACTTC	CAWSGGAGQETQYF
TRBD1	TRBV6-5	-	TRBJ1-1	TGTGCCAGCAGGACCCGGACAGGGGGCACTGAAGCTTTCTTT	CASRTRTGGTEAFF
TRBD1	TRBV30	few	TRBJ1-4	TGTGCCTGGAGTGTAGGGGGACAGGGGCAAGGTGAAAAACTGTTTTTT	CAWSVGGQGQGEKLFF
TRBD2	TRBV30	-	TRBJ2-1	TGTGCCTCCCGGGGCGGGGGTCTCCATGAGCAGTTCTTC	CASRGGGLHEQFF
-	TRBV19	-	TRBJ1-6	TGTGCCAGTAGTATCCCCCAGGGGAGTTCACCCCTCCACTTT	CASSIPQGSSPLHF
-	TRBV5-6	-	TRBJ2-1	TGTGCCAGCAGCTTAGCGACGGGGATTGAGCAGTTCTTC	CASSLATGIEQFF
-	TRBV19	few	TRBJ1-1	TGTGCCAGTATCGTGAGTGGAGGTATTGCTGAAGCTTTCTTT	CASIVSGGIAEAFF
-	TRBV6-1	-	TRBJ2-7	TGTGCCAGCAGTCCCCCGGACTATTTTACCTACGAGCAGTACTTC	CASSPPDYFTYEQYF
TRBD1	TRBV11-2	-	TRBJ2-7	TGTGCCAGCAGGACGGACAGGGTCCCCTACGAGCAGTACTTC	CASRTDRVPYEQYF
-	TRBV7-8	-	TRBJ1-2	TGTGCCAGCAGCCTGGAGGAGGGTAGGCATGGCTACACCTTC	CASSLEEGRHGYTF
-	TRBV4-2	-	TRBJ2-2	TGTGCCAGCAGCCAAGGTCTAGCGAACACCGGGGAGCTGTTTTTT	CASSQGLANTGELFF
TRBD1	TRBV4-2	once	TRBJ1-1	TGTGCCAGCAGCCAAGCCCTTGGACAGGTTAACACTGAAGCTTTCTTT	CASSQALGQVNTEAFF
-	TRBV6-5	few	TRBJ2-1	TGTGCCAGCAGTTACTTGCGGGAGCAGTTCTTC	CASSYLREQFF
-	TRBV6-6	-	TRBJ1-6	TGTGCCAGCAGCACAGGGTTTGGCGATTCACCCCTCCACTTT	CASSTGFGDSPLHF
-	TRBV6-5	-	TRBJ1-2	TGTGCCAGCACGGAGGGGATCGGCTACACCTTC	CASTEGIGYTF
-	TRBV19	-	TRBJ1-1	TGTGCCAGTAGTATCGGGGCAGGGACTTGGTACACTGAAGCTTTCTTT	CASSIGAGTWYTEAFF
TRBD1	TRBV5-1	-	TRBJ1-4	TGCGCCAGTCGGACAGGGCCCACAACTAATGAAAAACTGTTTTTT	CASRTGPTTNEKLFF
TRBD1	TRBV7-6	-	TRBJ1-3	TGTGCCAGCAGCTTTCCGGGACAGGGACGAGGCACCATATATTTT	CASSFPGQGRGTIYF
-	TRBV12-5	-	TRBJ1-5	TGTGCTAGTGGTTTAGGAACAGGTGGCAATCAGCCCCAGCATTTT	CASGLGTGGNQPQHF
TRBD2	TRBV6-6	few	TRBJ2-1	TGTGCCAGCAGGCTCCTAGCGGGGGGGCCCGATGAGCAGTTCTTC	CASRLLAGGPDEQFF
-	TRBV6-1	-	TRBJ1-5	TGTGCCAGCAGTGAAACCGGGAGGAGGATGGGTTTCTCCGATCAGCCCCAGCATTTT	CASSETGRRMGFSDQPQHF
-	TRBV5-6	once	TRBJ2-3	TGTGCCAGCAGCTCCGACAGCTTAGATACGCAGTATTTT	CASSSDSLDTQYF
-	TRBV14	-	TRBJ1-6	TGTGCCAGCAGCCAAGATCTTAGTTCGTATTCACCCCTCCACTTT	CASSQDLSSYSPLHF
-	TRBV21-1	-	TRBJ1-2	TGTGCCAGCAGCAAAACCTTCACAGGGCCGGAGGATGGCTACACCTTC	CASSKTFTGPEDGYTF